One and the same sample provided the 18 T cell receptor beta chains below, sequenced in a study of T cell changes during pregnancy in multiple sclerosis. Sequencing used immunoSEQ multiplex PCR; TCRdb keeps in-frame clones, though not all of them. The data show about 110,000 clones, 75% to 95% seen once. Here the sequenced sample was peripheral blood, taken before pregnancy. All receptors come from a female donor with multiple sclerosis, enrolled in a pregnancy study.

In nucleotides, the CDR3 is TGTGCCAGCAGCCCCGACAGGGTGACCGGGGAGCTGTTTTTT. This gives the protein CASSPDRVTGELFF. J is TRBJ2-2 and V is TRBV7-3; 7 nucleotides line up with TRBD1. Germline V CDR1 and CDR2: SGHTA, FQGTGA. CDR3 size: 14 residues. J lost 5 bases, V lost 5 bases, and 5 bases had no gene match.

The J gene is TRBJ1-6, the V gene TRBV27; D possibly corresponds to TRBD1 (6 bases). The CDR3 runs 14 residues. The germline V and J ends were trimmed by 6 bases and 3 bases, with 9 bases remaining between them. Germline-derived CDR1 and CDR2 are MNHEY and SMNVEV (reference sequence). The CDR3 nucleotides read TGTGCCAGCAGCCCGACAGGCTATAATTCACCCCTCCACTTT. Its protein is CASSPTGYNSPLHF.

Of note for this clone: The same CDR3 also results from other DNA sequences found in this sample. This chain joins TRBV7-9 and TRBJ1-3; 8 bases are shared with TRBD1. The length of the CDR3 is 15 residues. Trimming at V came to 5 bases and at J to 3 bases, leaving 6 bases not matched to a gene. Germline V gives CDR1 SEHNR, CDR2 FQNEAQ (reference sequence). DNA of the CDR3: TGTGCCAGCAGCCCAGGACAGGGTGGTGGAAACACCATATATTTT. This encodes CASSPGQGGGNTIYF.

This chain joins TRBV5-4 and TRBJ2-2, with D maybe TRBD1 (5 bases). V was clipped by 3 bases and J by 6 bases, with 12 bases between them. Germline V CDR1 and CDR2: SGHNT, YYREEE (reference sequence). This CDR3 has 14 residues. The CDR3: CASSSQLQAGELFF. CDR3 sequence (DNA): TGTGCCAGCAGCTCCCAATTACAGGCCGGGGAGCTGTTTTTT.

V usage is TRBV7-9 and J usage is TRBJ2-1, with D perhaps matching TRBD2 (5 bases). Trimming removed 10 bases from V and 5 bases from J, with 15 bases in between. Germline CDR1 and CDR2: SEHNR and FQNEAQ (reference sequence). The CDR3 is made up of 13 amino acids. CDR3 coding DNA: TGTGCCACACGTTACGGGATCCACAATGAGCAGTTCTTC. Protein sequence: CATRYGIHNEQFF.

The chain couples TRBV18 to TRBJ1-2, with D possibly TRBD1 on 6 matching bases. CDR1 and CDR2 (germline): KGHSH, LQKENI. Between the trimmed V and J ends, which lost 1 base and 1 base, there was a span of 10 bases. The CDR3 covers 15 residues. The CDR3 is CASSPRTVNNYGYTF. In DNA, the CDR3 is TGTGCCAGCTCACCACGGACAGTGAATAACTATGGCTACACCTTC.

The chain has TRBV19 and TRBJ2-1, with TRBD2 matching 11 bases. With 5 bases clipped from V and 4 bases from J, the junction kept 7 bases outside the gene matches. This CDR3 comprises 16 residues. Germline V gene data show CDR1 as LNHDA and CDR2 as SQIVND (reference sequence). CDR3 protein: CASSRPTSGVYNEQFF. The CDR3 region has the DNA TGTGCCAGTAGTCGCCCGACTAGCGGGGTATACAATGAGCAGTTCTTC. Using reference TRBV19 and TRBJ2-1 for the parts outside the CDR3, the full variable domain is DGGITQSPKYLFRKEGQNVTLSCEQNLNHDAMYWYRQDPGQGLRLIYYSQIVNDFQKGDIAEGYSVSREKKESFPLTVTSAQKNPTAFYLCASSRPTSGVYNEQFFGPGTRLTVL.

The chain links TRBV6-1 to TRBJ1-2; D gene ambiguous. The CDR3 is made up of 12 amino acids. Germline CDR1 MNHNS, CDR2 SASEGT. The V gene lost 0 bases and the J gene lost 4 bases, with 3 bases spanning the gap. CDR3 in DNA: TGTGCCAGCAGTGAAGCTCGCTATGGCTACACCTTC. Translated, it gives CASSEARYGYTF.

This clone has only a few counts. The chain carries TRBV20-1 and TRBJ2-1; possible D gene TRBD2, 5 bases. CDR3 length: 10 amino acids. Per germline, CDR1 DFQATT and CDR2 SNEGSKA (reference sequence). V lost 6 bases, J lost 12 bases, and 12 bases lay in between. DNA of the CDR3: TGCAGTGCGCTTTTTGAGGGGCAGTTCTTC. It encodes CSALFEGQFF.

This rearrangement joins TRBV30 to TRBJ1-2, with 7 bases aligning to TRBD1. CDR1 and CDR2 from the germline V gene are GTSNPN and SVGIG (reference sequence). J gave up 4 bases and V 4 bases, and 3 bases lay outside the gene matches. The CDR3 runs 12 residues. The CDR3 DNA reads TGTGCCTGGAACCCAGGGGGCTATGGCTACACCTTC. Protein sequence: CAWNPGGYGYTF. The variable domain in full, with the rest retrieved from reference TRBV30 and TRBJ1-2, is SQTIHQWPATLVQPVGSPLSLECTVEGTSNPNLYWYRQAAGRGLQLLFYSVGIGQISSEVPQNLSASRPQDRQFILSSKKLLLSDSGFYLCAWNPGGYGYTFGSGTRLTVV.

The chain uses TRBV5-8 and TRBJ2-2; 10 bases line up with TRBD2. Germline CDR1 and CDR2: SGHTS and YDEGEE. The CDR3 sequence is 15 residues long. Trimming took 2 bases from V and 5 from J; bases not matched to a gene: 3. This CDR3 reads CASSLAGGLTGELFF. In DNA, the CDR3 is TGTGCCAGCAGCTTAGCGGGAGGGCTGACCGGGGAGCTGTTTTTT. Variable domain in full (rest from reference TRBV5-8 and TRBJ2-2): EAGVTQSPTHLIKTRGQQATLRCSPISGHTSVYWYQQALGLGLQFLLWYDEGEERNRGNFPPRFSGRQFPNYSSELNVNALELEDSALYLCASSLAGGLTGELFFGEGSRLTVL.

This rearrangement joins TRBV19 to TRBJ1-1, with TRBD1 matching over 7 bases. The V segment lost 4 bases and the J segment 5 bases; nucleotides outside the gene matches: 7. CDR1 is LNHDA and CDR2 is SQIVND in the germline V gene (reference sequence). The CDR3 spans 14 residues. The CDR3 region has the DNA TGTGCCAGTAGTAGAGACAGGGTCGGGACTGAAGCTTTCTTT. It encodes CASSRDRVGTEAFF.

The V gene is TRBV11-3, the J gene TRBJ1-6; D unresolved. Germline CDR1 SGHNT, CDR2 YENEEA. Trimming removed 3 bases from V and 4 bases from J, with 19 bases in between. CDR3 length equals 18 residues. The CDR3 sequence is CASSFAGVGAAYNSPLHF. CDR3 nucleotide sequence: TGTGCCAGCAGCTTCGCCGGGGTGGGCGCAGCGTATAATTCACCCCTCCACTTT.

The J gene is TRBJ1-2, the V gene TRBV11-2; the D gene is possibly TRBD1 (5 bases). The ends were cut back, 5 bases at V and 8 bases at J, with 18 bases in the middle. The CDR3 consists of 14 residues. Germline CDR1 SGHAT, CDR2 FQNNGV. The CDR3 DNA reads TGTGCCAGCAGCCCAAGCTTTCAGGGTCGAGGCTACACCTTC. As protein: CASSPSFQGRGYTF.

The chain is built from TRBV5-1 and TRBJ1-4, with a possible D match to TRBD1 (5 bases). The CDR3 consists of 15 residues. V shed 0 bases and J shed 2 bases, with 8 bases lying between them. Germline V gene lookup returns CDR1 SGHRS and CDR2 YFSETQ. The CDR3 DNA sequence: TGCGCCAGCAGCTTGGGGGCAGGGACTAATGAAAAACTGTTTTTT. The encoded protein is CASSLGAGTNEKLFF.

The CDR3 DNA follows: TGTGCCAGCAGCCCGGGGGGCGGCGGGGAGCTGTTTTTT. Translation: CASSPGGGGELFF. The V and J genes are TRBV7-3 and TRBJ2-2; TRBD2 is a possible D gene (7 bases). Germline V gives CDR1 SGHTA, CDR2 FQGTGA. This CDR3 has 13 amino acids. Trimming left V 5 bases short and J 7 bases short, with 11 bases between.

The rearrangement joins TRBV28 to TRBJ2-6; 8 bases agree with TRBD1. The J segment lost 2 bases and the V segment lost 3 bases, leaving 3 bases of the junction unmatched. The CDR3 length is 16 residues. The germline gives CDR1 MDHEN, CDR2 SYDVKM. Written as DNA, the CDR3 is TGTGCCAGCAGTTTTTTGACAGGGGCTGGGGCCAACGTCCTGACTTTC. Its protein is CASSFLTGAGANVLTF. The full variable domain, with the rest looked up from reference TRBV28 and TRBJ2-6, is DVKVTQSSRYLVKRTGEKVFLECVQDMDHENMFWYRQDPGLGLRLIYFSYDVKMKEKGDIPEGYSVSREKKERFSLILESASTNQTSMYLCASSFLTGAGANVLTFGAGSRLTVL.

The V gene is TRBV18, the J gene TRBJ1-1; D is unclear. V was cut by 5 bases and J by 4 bases, with 14 bases left in between. Germline lookup yields CDR1 KGHSH and CDR2 LQKENI. This CDR3 spans 14 amino acids. CDR3 bases: TGTGCCAGCTCATTTCTCGGAGTGGGCACTGAAGCTTTCTTT. This codes for CASSFLGVGTEAFF.